Presented here are 24 T cell receptor beta chains from one specimen sequenced in a study of graft-versus-host responses after intestinal transplantation. Measured with immunoSEQ multiplex PCR; TCRdb has only the in-frame clones, and not every one. Among around 100,000 clones listed, about 90% were seen once. These receptors' targets are unknown. The sample was unstimulated CD4+ T cells sorted from spleen or lymph node cells, taken before intestinal transplant. These receptors originate from a human donor who received an intestinal transplant.

The rearrangement links TRBV5-1 to TRBJ2-6; the D is unclear. The CDR3 sequence is 17 residues long. Per the germline V gene, CDR1 is SGHRS and CDR2 is YFSETQ. Deletions cut 0 bases from V and 0 bases from J, with 10 bases between. The CDR3 region is CASSLGPFGSGANVLTF. The CDR3 DNA reads as TGCGCCAGCAGCTTGGGTCCGTTTGGCTCTGGGGCCAACGTCCTGACTTTC. Drawing the rest from reference TRBV5-1 and TRBJ2-6, the complete variable domain is KAGVTQTPRYLIKTRGQQVTLSCSPISGHRSVSWYQQTPGQGLQFLFEYFSETQRNKGNFPGRFSGRQFSNSRSEMNVSTLELGDSALYLCASSLGPFGSGANVLTFGAGSRLTVL.

This chain connects TRBV2 to TRBJ1-4; D is possibly TRBD1 (6 bases). Germline assignment: CDR1 SNHLY and CDR2 FYNNEI. V was clipped by 5 bases and J by 5 bases, with 12 bases between them. CDR3 length: 14 residues. CDR3 amino acids: CASSSGDLNEKLFF. The CDR3 region has the DNA TGTGCCAGCAGTTCAGGGGACCTGAATGAAAAACTGTTTTTT.

This clone has a single count. The chain couples TRBV30 to TRBJ1-5; a weak D match, TRBD1 (6 bases). CDR3 length equals 14 residues. CDR1 is GTSNPN, CDR2 SVGIG, per germline (reference sequence). The V gene lost 3 bases and the J gene lost 7 bases, with 16 bases spanning the gap. CDR3 region: CAWRGQGGGQPQHF. CDR3 DNA: TGTGCCTGGAGGGGACAAGGGGGAGGGCAGCCCCAGCATTTT. The full variable domain, its missing parts supplied by reference TRBV30 and TRBJ1-5, is SQTIHQWPATLVQPVGSPLSLECTVEGTSNPNLYWYRQAAGRGLQLLFYSVGIGQISSEVPQNLSASRPQDRQFILSSKKLLLSDSGFYLCAWRGQGGGQPQHFGDGTRLSIL.

J is TRBJ2-3 and V is TRBV4-1; the match to TRBD2 covers 11 bases. V dropped 2 bases and J dropped 0; count of bases not matched to a gene: 4. The CDR3 is 17 residues long. Per germline, CDR1 MGHRA and CDR2 YSYEKL. This CDR3 is CASSQTSGGASTDTQYF. In DNA form, the CDR3 reads TGCGCCAGCAGCCAAACTAGCGGGGGTGCTAGCACAGATACGCAGTATTTT.

The CDR3 is CASSRRDRNYGYTF. CDR3 nucleotide sequence: TGTGCCAGCAGCCGACGGGACAGAAACTATGGCTACACCTTC. V gene TRBV7-2 combines with J gene TRBJ1-2; the match to TRBD1 covers 7 bases. J gave up 2 bases and V 5 bases, and 5 bases lay outside the gene matches. This CDR3 comprises 14 residues. Germline values: CDR1 SGHTA, CDR2 FQGNSA.

The chain uses TRBV7-6 and TRBJ1-3; TRBD1 might be the D (5 bases). The germline CDR1 and CDR2 sequences are SGHVS and FNYEAQ. This CDR3 has 16 residues. With 5 bases removed from V and 0 bases from J, the gap between germline ends came to 14 bases. The CDR3 nucleotides read TGTGCCAGCAGCCCCTCCTCGGGACGCTCTGGAAACACCATATATTTT. The encoded protein is CASSPSSGRSGNTIYF.

This chain joins TRBV11-1 and TRBJ2-7; TRBD2 matches at 10 bases. Per germline, CDR1 SGHAT and CDR2 FQDESV (reference sequence). CDR3 length equals 17 residues. The J segment lost 3 bases and the V segment lost 0 bases, leaving 8 bases of the junction unmatched. The CDR3 loop reads CASSLASGRARGYEQYF. The CDR3 DNA reads as TGTGCCAGCAGCTTAGCCAGCGGGAGGGCCCGGGGCTACGAGCAGTACTTC.

The chain is built from TRBV19 and TRBJ1-3; D is uncertain. Germline CDR1 and CDR2: LNHDA and SQIVND (reference sequence). The V gene lost 10 bases and the J gene lost 4 bases, with 14 bases spanning the gap. The CDR3 consists of 13 residues. The CDR3 coding sequence is TGTGCCACTGACCGCCGACCGGGAAACACCATATATTTT. Translated, it gives CATDRRPGNTIYF.

This clone is a singleton in its sample. The chain is built from TRBV5-1 and TRBJ2-7, with D possibly matching TRBD2 (8 bases). The CDR3 totals 15 residues. Germline loops: CDR1 SGHRS, CDR2 YFSETQ. V lost 4 bases, J lost 5 bases, and 19 bases lay in between. The CDR3 coding sequence is TGCGCCAGCAGCCCTCGGGAGGGGGCTGCCCACGAGCAGTACTTC. This translates into CASSPREGAAHEQYF.

A few counts support this clone. This chain connects TRBV4-1 to TRBJ1-1, with D unresolved. This CDR3 has 15 amino acids. Trimming shortened V by 0 bases and J by 1 base, and 9 bases separated the two germline ends. Germline CDR1 reads MGHRA; CDR2 reads YSYEKL. CDR3 DNA sequence: TGCGCCAGCAGCCAAGAATTAGCTGGGAACACTGAAGCTTTCTTT. This encodes CASSQELAGNTEAFF.

The chain joins TRBV9 to TRBJ1-4; 9 nucleotides align to TRBD1. This CDR3 spans 18 amino acids. V lost 4 bases, J lost 0 bases, and 10 bases stayed unmatched. The germline CDR1 and CDR2 sequences are SGDLS and YYNGEE. DNA of the CDR3: TGTGCCAGCAGCAAGTACGGGACAGGGTGGACAACTAATGAAAAACTGTTTTTT. Translating it yields CASSKYGTGWTTNEKLFF.

This clone was seen a handful of times. V is TRBV6-5 and J is TRBJ1-5, with a possible D match to TRBD1 (5 bases). Looked up from germline, CDR1 is MNHEY and CDR2 is SVGAGI. The V end lost 5 bases, the J end lost 7 bases, and 15 bases lay between the germline ends. The CDR3 has 14 residues. DNA of the CDR3: TGTGCCAGCAGTGAAACCAGGGAGCGACAGCCCCAGCATTTT. Translation gives CASSETRERQPQHF.

The chain is built from TRBV30 and TRBJ2-7; 7 bases are shared with TRBD1. Germline V lookup: CDR1 GTSNPN, CDR2 SVGIG (reference sequence). CDR3 length equals 12 residues. V was clipped by 4 bases and J by 5 bases; unmatched bases: 5. Written as DNA, the CDR3 is TGTGCCTGGATCACACAGGGGAACGAGCAGTACTTC. Amino acid sequence: CAWITQGNEQYF.

Details on this clone: Other DNA sequences in the same sample also yield this CDR3. The genes are TRBV6-5 and TRBJ1-5; 11 bases are shared with TRBD1. In germline, CDR1 is MNHEY, CDR2 SVGAGI. The CDR3 extends over 15 amino acids. Trimming removed 0 bases from V and 6 bases from J; junction bases left unmatched: 1. The CDR3 DNA is TGTGCCAGCAGTTACTCGGGACAGGGGGGTCAGCCCCAGCATTTT. The encoded protein is CASSYSGQGGQPQHF.

This rearrangement joins TRBV7-7 to TRBJ1-1; D is undetermined. The CDR3 is 15 residues long. The germline gives CDR1 SSHAT, CDR2 FNYEAQ (reference sequence). Trimming took 2 bases from V and 1 from J, leaving 11 bases between them. CDR3 nucleotide sequence: TGTGCCAGCAGCTTATTAGGGCCCAGGAACACTGAAGCTTTCTTT. As protein: CASSLLGPRNTEAFF.

Only one count was recorded for this clone. The genes are TRBV5-4 and TRBJ1-1, with D maybe TRBD1 (5 bases). CDR1 and CDR2 from the germline V gene are SGHNT and YYREEE (reference sequence). The V and J ends lost 4 bases and 3 bases respectively, with 16 bases between them. CDR3 length: 15 residues. In DNA, the CDR3 is TGTGCCAGCAGCCCCGACAGTTCCAGGCACACTGAAGCTTTCTTT. As protein: CASSPDSSRHTEAFF.

This clone was recorded a few times. The chain joins TRBV6-1 to TRBJ1-5; tentatively, D is TRBD1 (5 bases). V was shortened by 8 bases and J by 9 bases, with 5 bases between the two germline ends. This CDR3 spans 9 amino acids. The germline gives CDR1 MNHNS, CDR2 SASEGT. In DNA, the CDR3 is TGTGCCAGCGGGACGCCCCAGCATTTT. Translating it yields CASGTPQHF.

This clone has only one observation. This chain links TRBV2 with TRBJ1-1, with 8 bases aligning to TRBD1. V was pared by 7 bases and J by 3 bases, with 7 bases of the junction left unmatched. In germline, CDR1 is SNHLY, CDR2 FYNNEI. This CDR3 has 14 amino acids. The CDR3 coding sequence is TGTGCCAGCAAGACAGGGGATTTTCACACTGAAGCTTTCTTT. Translating it yields CASKTGDFHTEAFF.

This clone was counted between two and nine times. The chain couples TRBV7-3 to TRBJ2-2, with 9 nucleotides matching TRBD2. The CDR3 sequence is 17 residues long. J was trimmed by 0 bases and V by 4 bases; bases with no gene match: 6. CDR1 is SGHTA and CDR2 is FQGTGA in the germline V gene. The CDR3 region has the DNA TGTGCCAGCAGCTCGGGACTAGCCGGAGCGAACACCGGGGAGCTGTTTTTT. Translation: CASSSGLAGANTGELFF.

This clone occurred a few times. The chain carries TRBV19 and TRBJ2-6; D might be TRBD1 (6 bases). Germline values: CDR1 LNHDA, CDR2 SQIVND (reference sequence). Trimming cost V 3 bases and J 0 bases, with 15 bases left between them. The length of the CDR3 is 18 residues. The CDR3 protein is CASSIPPTGFSGANVLTF. DNA for the CDR3: TGTGCCAGTAGTATCCCTCCGACAGGCTTCTCTGGGGCCAACGTCCTGACTTTC.

The rearrangement uses TRBV7-9 and TRBJ1-5; D not certain. CDR3 length: 13 residues. Trimming pared 5 bases from V and 7 bases from J, leaving 12 bases between. Per germline, CDR1 SEHNR and CDR2 FQNEAQ (reference sequence). The CDR3 region has the DNA TGTGCCAGCAGCCCGAGGATCGGCCAGCCCCAGCATTTT. Its translation is CASSPRIGQPQHF. Supplemented by reference TRBV7-9 and TRBJ1-5, the full variable domain reads DTGVSQNPRHKITKRGQNVTFRCDPISEHNRLYWYRQTLGQGPEFLTYFQNEAQLEKSRLLSDRFSAERPKGSFSTLEIQRTEQGDSAMYLCASSPRIGQPQHFGDGTRLSIL.

This chain uses TRBV9 with TRBJ2-5; 12 bases match TRBD2. Per germline, CDR1 SGDLS and CDR2 YYNGEE. The CDR3 runs 18 residues. The J segment lost 5 bases and the V segment lost 0 bases, leaving 11 bases of the junction unmatched. The CDR3 DNA reads TGTGCCAGCAGCGTAGGCCTAGCGGGGGGGACGACTCGGGAGACCCAGTACTTC. Translated: CASSVGLAGGTTRETQYF. The full variable domain, its missing parts supplied by reference TRBV9 and TRBJ2-5, is DSGVTQTPKHLITATGQRVTLRCSPRSGDLSVYWYQQSLDQGLQFLIQYYNGEERAKGNILERFSAQQFPDLHSELNLSSLELGDSALYFCASSVGLAGGTTRETQYFGPGTRLLVL.

As concerns this clone: The sample contains more than one DNA sequence encoding this CDR3. The CDR3 DNA reads as TGCGCCAGCAGCTTGGGGGGGAGCACAGATACGCAGTATTTT. As protein: CASSLGGSTDTQYF. The V call is TRBV5-1, the J call TRBJ2-3, with D possibly called TRBD1 or TRBD2 (5 bases each). Germline CDR1 and CDR2: SGHRS and YFSETQ. V dropped 0 bases and J dropped 0 bases, with 5 bases sitting between them. This CDR3 is 14 amino acids long.

The chain links TRBV7-2 to TRBJ1-2; TRBD1 might be the D (5 bases). The V and J ends lost 5 bases and 4 bases respectively, with 14 bases between them. This CDR3 has 14 residues. CDR1 and CDR2 from the germline V gene are SGHTA and FQGNSA. The CDR3 region is CASSPRPDSYGYTF. CDR3 coding DNA: TGTGCCAGCAGCCCCCGGCCCGACAGCTATGGCTACACCTTC.